The clone carrying this TCR beta chain was observed a single time. V was trimmed by 5 bases and J by 6 bases, leaving 19 bases between them. This CDR3 has 16 residues. The germline V gene encodes CDR1 SGHAT and CDR2 FQNNGV. This specimen comes from a study of blood T cell repertoires in COVID-19. Overall study context: Samples taken during acute and convalescent COVID-19 were collected in the United States, Italy and Spain. T cells, B-cell-depleted T cells, or PBMCs supplied cDNA or gDNA.

In the original processing: Amplification with reference gene primers provided the estimates of nucleated cell counts. Sequencing was performed with immunoSEQ multiplex PCR; in TCRdb, only in-frame clones are kept and a portion is missing. Clone size and V and J calls were adopted from that table, with D and trimming inferred from the DNA. The table includes about 140,000 clones, roughly 80% detected once. The specimen sequenced was peripheral blood. This clonotype originated in a woman between 55 and 75 years old with acute or convalescent COVID-19. V and J are TRBV11-2 and TRBJ2-2, with a weak D call TRBD2 (6 bases). CDR3 in amino acids: CASSLGLLGRAGELFF. CDR3 DNA: TGTGCCAGCAGCCTGGGACTGCTGGGAAGGGCCGGGGAGCTGTTTTTT.